The present T cell receptor (beta chain) was sequenced within a study of CD8+ T cells in alopecia areata. Across the whole study: Treated patients were dosed with oral tofacitinib, taking 5 to 10 mg twice daily.

Peripheral blood and lesional scalp punch biopsies came from alopecia areata patients. PBMCs were stained for CD3, CD4 and CD8, and CD4+ and CD8+ T cells were sorted. Germline V lookup: CDR1 MNHEY, CDR2 SMNVEV (reference sequence). CDR3 size: 13 residues. Trimming left V 1 base short and J 1 base short, with 3 bases between. Extraction of RNA preceded its reverse transcription into cDNA, which served as the sequencing template. Clones were read by immunoSEQ multiplex PCR, and TCRdb kept only the in-frame ones, dropping some. The profile covers 130,000 to 150,000 clones, with approximately 51% appearing a single time and roughly 0.9% taken by the ten largest. This clone was counted between two and nine times. Its antigen is not known. Findings and limits, study-wide: Possibly as an HLA-related effect, TCR sharing across patients appeared less clear than in mice.

This sequence originates from a human donor with alopecia areata. The chain carries TRBV27 and TRBJ2-3; no clear D. The sample here was CD4+ T cells sorted from blood, taken at week 0. The CDR3 sequence is CASSLYGTDTQYF. Here the CDR3 DNA reads TGTGCCAGCAGTTTATATGGCACAGATACGCAGTATTTT.